This T cell receptor (beta chain) emerged from a study of PD-1 blockade in classical Hodgkin lymphoma. General study results and limits: Excluded were patients who started nivolumab under 1 year after ASCT, a group that had lower diversity. Partial responders and progressors had significantly lower baseline TCR diversity. Lower baseline TCR diversity was reported for newly diagnosed patients than for healthy donors.

The CDR3 runs to 17 residues. All patients experienced relapse after autologous stem cell transplantation, and brentuximab vedotin exposure was variable. Worth noting for this clone: Antigen: not known.

Using immunoSEQ multiplex PCR, the repertoire was profiled, and TCRdb retains in-frame clones only, with some absent. The sample holds about 97,000 clones, approximately 80% seen once. The receptor comes from a human donor with classical Hodgkin lymphoma. The V call is TRBV12-2, the J call TRBJ2-3; the D segment call TRBD2 is taken from the table without a DNA check. TRBV12-2 is a recognized pseudogene. Material: peripheral blood mononuclear cells (PBMCs), obtained at baseline. Written as DNA, the CDR3 is TGTGCAAGTCGCTTAGCGCGGGGACGGACTAGCACAGATACGCAGTATTTT. It translates to CASRLARGRTSTDTQYF.